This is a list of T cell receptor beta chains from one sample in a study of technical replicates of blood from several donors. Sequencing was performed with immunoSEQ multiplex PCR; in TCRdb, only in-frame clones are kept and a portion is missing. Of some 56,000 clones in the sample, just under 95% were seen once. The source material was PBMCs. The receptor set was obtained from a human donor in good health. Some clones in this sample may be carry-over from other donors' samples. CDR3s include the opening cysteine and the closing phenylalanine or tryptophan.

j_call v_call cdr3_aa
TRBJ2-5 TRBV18 CASSPPGRAETQYF
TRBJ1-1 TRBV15 CATSRDRQPEAFF
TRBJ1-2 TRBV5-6 CASSDQGYNYGYTF
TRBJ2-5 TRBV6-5 CASSYIDTQETQYF
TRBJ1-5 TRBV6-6 CASSGQPQPQHF
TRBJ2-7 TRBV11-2 CASTSDRVISEQYF
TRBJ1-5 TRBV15 CATSRDKGLNQPQHF
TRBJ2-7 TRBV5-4 CASSCAGLAESYEQYF
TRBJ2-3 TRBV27 CASSSRRSRSSTDTQYF
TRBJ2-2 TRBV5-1 CASSLEDRGAMNTGELFF
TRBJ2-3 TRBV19 CASSIPSTGVTQYF
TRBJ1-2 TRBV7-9 CASSLFQGDSGYTF
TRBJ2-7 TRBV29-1 CSVVDRIYEQYF
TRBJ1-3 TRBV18 CASSPRGGGRNTIYF
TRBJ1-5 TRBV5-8 CASSLIRSDRFVNQPQHF
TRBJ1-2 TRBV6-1 CASVTGDYGYTF
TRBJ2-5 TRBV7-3 CASSLSSRSETQYF
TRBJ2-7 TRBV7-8 CASSLYGTAYEQYF
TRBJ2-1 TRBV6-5 CASRGTGTYSEQFF
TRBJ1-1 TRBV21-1 CASSQGRDRGPWGMNTEAFF
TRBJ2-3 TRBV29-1 CSVETWGTDTQYF
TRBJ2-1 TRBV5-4 CASSLVESYNEQFF
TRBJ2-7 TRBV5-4 CASSLWGGYEQYF
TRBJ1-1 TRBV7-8 CASSRIGAGQLNPEAFF
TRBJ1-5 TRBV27 CASSRGTALNQPQHF
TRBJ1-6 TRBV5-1 CASSPGQSNSPLHF
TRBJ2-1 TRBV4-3 CASSQEGQGQYNEQFF
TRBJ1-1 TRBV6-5 CASSYSTVNTEAFF
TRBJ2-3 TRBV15 CATSRTLGTVRGVTDTQYF
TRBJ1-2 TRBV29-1 CSVTPGQGVGYTF
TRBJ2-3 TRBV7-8 CASSSPHAVVGTDTQYF
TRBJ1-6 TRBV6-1 CASSGARRSQTPLHF